This T cell receptor (beta chain) was recorded in a study of blood T cells in healthy people across ages. Points from the study as a whole: Per million T cells, TCR beta diversity dropped about linearly as age rose.

With a J-beta primer mix and a sample-barcoded 5' primer, a second PCR ran 7 to 11 cycles. MiXCR, applied by TCRdb to the 5' RACE reads, yields one record per CDR3 protein. Counted here are 1.6 million or so distinct CDR3 sequences, 34% occurring once; the ten biggest clones make up around 11%. This clonotype has only a few counts. Its cognate antigen is unknown. Trimming left V 7 bases short and J 4 bases short, with 16 bases between. This CDR3 contains 15 residues. The TCR originated in a woman aged 25 to 39 in good health. The rearrangement links TRBV12-3 or TRBV12-4 to TRBJ1-4; TRBD1 might be the D (5 bases). The sequencing sample was made of blood. This chain's CDR3 is CASTAGTLINEKLFF. As DNA, the CDR3 is TGTGCCAGCACCGCCGGGACCCTAATTAATGAAAAACTGTTTTTT.